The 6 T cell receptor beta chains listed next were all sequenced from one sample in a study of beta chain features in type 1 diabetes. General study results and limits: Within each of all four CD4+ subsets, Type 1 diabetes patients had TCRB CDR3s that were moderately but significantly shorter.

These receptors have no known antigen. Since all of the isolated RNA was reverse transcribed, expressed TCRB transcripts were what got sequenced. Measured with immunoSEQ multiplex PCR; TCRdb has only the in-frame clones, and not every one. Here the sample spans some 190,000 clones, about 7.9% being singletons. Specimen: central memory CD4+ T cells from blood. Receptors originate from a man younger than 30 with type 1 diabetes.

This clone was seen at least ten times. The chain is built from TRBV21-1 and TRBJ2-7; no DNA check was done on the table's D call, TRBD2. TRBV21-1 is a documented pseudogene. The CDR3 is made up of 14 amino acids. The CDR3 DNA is TGTGCCAGCAGCAAAGCATTCGAGGTGTACGAGCAGTACTTC. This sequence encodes CASSKAFEVYEQYF.

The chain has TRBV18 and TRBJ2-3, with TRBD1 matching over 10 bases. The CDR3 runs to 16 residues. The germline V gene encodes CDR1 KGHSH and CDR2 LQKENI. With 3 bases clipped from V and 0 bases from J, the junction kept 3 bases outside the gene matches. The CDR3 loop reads CASSPDRGRSTDTQYF. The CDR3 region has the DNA TGTGCCAGCTCACCGGACAGGGGGAGAAGCACAGATACGCAGTATTTT.

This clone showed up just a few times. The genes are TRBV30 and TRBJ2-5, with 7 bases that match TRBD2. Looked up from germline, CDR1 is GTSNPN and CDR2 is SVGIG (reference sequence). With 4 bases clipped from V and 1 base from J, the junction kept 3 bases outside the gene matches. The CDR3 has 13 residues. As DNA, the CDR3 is TGTGCCTGGACGTCTAGCGGCCAAGAGACCCAGTACTTC. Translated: CAWTSSGQETQYF. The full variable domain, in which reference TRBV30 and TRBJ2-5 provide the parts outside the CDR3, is SQTIHQWPATLVQPVGSPLSLECTVEGTSNPNLYWYRQAAGRGLQLLFYSVGIGQISSEVPQNLSASRPQDRQFILSSKKLLLSDSGFYLCAWTSSGQETQYFGPGTRLLVL.

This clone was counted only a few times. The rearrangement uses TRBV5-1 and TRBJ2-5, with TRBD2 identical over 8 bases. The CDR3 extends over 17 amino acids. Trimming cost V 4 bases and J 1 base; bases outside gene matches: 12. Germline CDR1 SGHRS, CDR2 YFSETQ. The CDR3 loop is CASSPGYGSGAQETQYF. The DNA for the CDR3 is TGCGCCAGCAGCCCGGGGTATGGTAGCGGGGCCCAAGAGACCCAGTACTTC.

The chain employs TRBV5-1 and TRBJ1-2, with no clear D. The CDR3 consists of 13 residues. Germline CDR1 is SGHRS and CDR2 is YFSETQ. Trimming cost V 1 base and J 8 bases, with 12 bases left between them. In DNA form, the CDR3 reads TGCGCCAGCAGCTTGATTTCCCAGGAAGGCTACACCTTC. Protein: CASSLISQEGYTF.

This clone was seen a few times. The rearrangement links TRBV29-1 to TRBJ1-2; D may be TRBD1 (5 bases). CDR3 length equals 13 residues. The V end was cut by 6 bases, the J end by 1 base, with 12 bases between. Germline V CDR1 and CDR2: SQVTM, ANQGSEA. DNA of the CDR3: TGCAGCGTGGGGTCGGGGGATAACTATGGCTACACCTTC. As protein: CSVGSGDNYGYTF.